These T cell receptor beta chains were read from a single sample in a study of radiotherapy plus CTLA-4 blockade in lung cancer. TCRdb keeps only in-frame clones here, not all; method: immunoSEQ multiplex PCR. Seen here are some 70,000 clones, 79% observed once, and the top ten hold approximately 9.3%. Sequenced here: peripheral blood, sampled from a patient treated with radiotherapy plus ipilimumab. The receptors were sampled from a human donor with non-small cell lung cancer who had a complete response to radiotherapy plus ipilimumab. The CDR3 runs from the conserved cysteine through the conserved F or W. The D gene is left open where the match is weak. Only some rows state a clone size, as once, few, many or a class for expanded clones.

>NA|TRBV25-1|NA|TRBJ2-1
CASSEGTISYNEQFF
TGTGCCAGCAGCGAGGGAACTATTTCCTACAATGAGCAGTTCTTC
>NA|TRBV5-1|NA|TRBJ1-1
CASSLSTGIINTEAFF
TGCGCCAGCAGCTTGAGTACTGGGATCATAAACACTGAAGCTTTCTTT
>few|TRBV5-1|TRBD1|TRBJ2-1
CASSSGPGTGDNEQFF
TGCGCCAGCAGCTCGGGACCCGGGACAGGGGACAATGAGCAGTTCTTC
>NA|TRBV2|NA|TRBJ2-2
CASSDEIIPTGELFF
TGTGCCAGCAGTGATGAGATCATCCCCACCGGGGAGCTGTTTTTT
>NA|TRBV4-1|NA|TRBJ2-1
CASSQASSASYNEQFF
TGCGCCAGCAGCCAGGCCTCTAGCGCCTCCTACAATGAGCAGTTCTTC
>NA|TRBV18|TRBD2|TRBJ2-3
CASSPMGLGGDTQYF
TGTGCCAGCTCACCAATGGGACTCGGGGGGGATACGCAGTATTTT
>NA|TRBV10-3|TRBD1|TRBJ1-1
CAISGQRNTEAFF
TGTGCCATCTCGGGACAGAGGAACACTGAAGCTTTCTTT
>few|TRBV5-6|NA|TRBJ2-3
CASSFRGGTDTQYF
TGTGCCAGCAGCTTCAGGGGGGGGACAGATACGCAGTATTTT
>NA|TRBV2|NA|TRBJ2-7
CASTSLPGNEQYF
TGTGCCAGCACTAGCTTACCGGGGAACGAGCAGTACTTC
>once|TRBV11-3|TRBD2|TRBJ2-1
CASSLDWASGGPRNEQFF
TGTGCCAGCAGCTTAGATTGGGCTAGCGGGGGCCCCAGGAATGAGCAGTTCTTC
>NA|TRBV6-6|NA|TRBJ2-2
CASSYAGVSNTGELFF
TGTGCCAGCAGTTACGCAGGGGTCTCGAACACCGGGGAGCTGTTTTTT
>few|TRBV29-1|TRBD2|TRBJ2-2
CSVEIGGGTGELFF
TGCAGCGTTGAAATTGGCGGGGGGACCGGGGAGCTGTTTTTT
>NA|TRBV7-2|TRBD1|TRBJ1-4
CASSPMTGFGEKLFF
TGTGCCAGCAGCCCAATGACAGGGTTCGGTGAAAAACTGTTTTTT
>NA|TRBV5-4|NA|TRBJ2-6
CASSRLGASSGANVLTF
TGTGCCAGCAGCCGACTGGGGGCCTCCTCTGGGGCCAACGTCCTGACTTTC
>NA|TRBV7-2|TRBD2|TRBJ2-1
CASSWGPGGSYNEQFF
TGTGCCAGCAGCTGGGGACCGGGGGGATCCTACAATGAGCAGTTCTTC
>NA|TRBV28|TRBD2|TRBJ2-2
CASSFPFGLAGALPNTGELFF
TGTGCCAGCAGTTTTCCGTTCGGACTAGCGGGAGCTTTGCCCAACACCGGGGAGCTGTTTTTT
>few|TRBV9|TRBD1|TRBJ2-5
CASSVGQGAETQYF
TGTGCCAGCAGCGTAGGGCAGGGGGCAGAGACCCAGTACTTC
>few|TRBV19|NA|TRBJ1-1
CASISPENTEAFF
TGTGCCAGTATATCCCCAGAGAACACTGAAGCTTTCTTT
>once|TRBV14|NA|TRBJ1-2
CASSQGSRYGYTF
TGTGCCAGCAGCCAAGGGTCTCGCTATGGCTACACCTTC
>once|TRBV5-4|NA|TRBJ1-5
CASSPGTSSNQPQHF
TGTGCCAGCAGCCCCGGGACAAGCAGCAATCAGCCCCAGCATTTT
>NA|TRBV12-2|NA|TRBJ2-5
CASRQETQYF
TGTGCAAGTCGCCAAGAGACCCAGTACTTC
>NA|TRBV30|TRBD1|TRBJ1-2
CAWSVQGIGYTF
TGTGCCTGGAGTGTACAGGGGATTGGCTACACCTTC
>NA|TRBV7-2|TRBD2|TRBJ2-1
CASSLATLSSGGYNEQFF
TGTGCCAGCAGCTTAGCGACCTTGTCTAGCGGGGGCTACAATGAGCAGTTCTTC
>NA|TRBV30|NA|TRBJ1-3
CAWSVGAGDGF
TGTGCCTGGAGTGTAGGCGCAGGGGATGGGTTT